These T cell receptor beta chains were read from a single sample in a study of blood T cell repertoires in COVID-19. Assay: immunoSEQ multiplex PCR; the TCRdb copy retains only in-frame clones and omits some. The sample holds more than 95,000 clones, roughly 88% seen once. The sequencing input was peripheral blood. These receptors were obtained from a man aged 50 to 59 with acute or convalescent COVID-19. The CDR3 runs from the conserved cysteine through the conserved F or W. Each record gives: clone size, D gene, J gene, V gene, CDR3 protein, CDR3 DNA. A D gene is named only where the DNA matches it firmly. Clone size is given for some rows only: seen once, a few or many times, or a class if the clone is expanded.

size: few
D: TRBD1
J: TRBJ2-7
V: TRBV29-1
CDR3: CSVDPTGTREQYF
DNA: TGCAGCGTCGACCCGACAGGGACGAGGGAGCAGTACTTC

size: NA
D: TRBD2
J: TRBJ2-1
V: TRBV19
CDR3: CASRSLAGGPSNEQFF
DNA: TGTGCCAGTAGATCCCTAGCGGGAGGGCCCTCAAATGAGCAGTTCTTC

size: NA
D: NA
J: TRBJ2-5
V: TRBV2
CDR3: CASTLVETQYF
DNA: TGTGCCAGCACTCTCGTGGAGACCCAGTACTTC

size: NA
D: TRBD1
J: TRBJ2-7
V: TRBV4-1
CDR3: CASSPQTGAYEQYF
DNA: TGCGCCAGCAGCCCCCAGACAGGGGCCTACGAGCAGTACTTC

size: few
D: TRBD1
J: TRBJ1-3
V: TRBV11-3
CDR3: CASSPGQGPGNTIYF
DNA: TGTGCCAGCAGCCCGGGACAGGGGCCTGGAAACACCATATATTTT

size: NA
D: TRBD1
J: TRBJ2-3
V: TRBV7-2
CDR3: CASSLLGTGVTDTQYF
DNA: TGTGCCAGCAGCTTATTGGGGACAGGGGTGACAGATACGCAGTATTTT

size: NA
D: TRBD2
J: TRBJ2-1
V: TRBV7-8
CDR3: CATHSSGDSYNEQFF
DNA: TGTGCCACTCACTCAAGCGGGGACTCCTACAATGAGCAGTTCTTC

size: NA
D: NA
J: TRBJ2-7
V: TRBV4-1
CDR3: CASSFDSKETYEQYF
DNA: TGCGCCAGCAGCTTTGACAGTAAGGAAACCTACGAGCAGTACTTC

size: NA
D: NA
J: TRBJ1-2
V: TRBV12-3/TRBV12-4
CDR3: CASSLRTNGYTF
DNA: TGTGCCAGCAGTTTGCGGACAAATGGCTACACCTTC

size: NA
D: NA
J: TRBJ1-2
V: TRBV7-8
CDR3: CASSVSNYGYTF
DNA: TGTGCCAGCAGCGTCAGTAACTATGGCTACACCTTC

size: NA
D: TRBD1
J: TRBJ1-2
V: TRBV19
CDR3: CASSATGGYGYTF
DNA: TGTGCCAGCTCCGCGACAGGGGGATATGGCTACACCTTC

size: NA
D: NA
J: TRBJ2-2
V: TRBV21-1
CDR3: CASSTYDRDTGELFF
DNA: TGTGCCAGCAGCACTTACGACAGGGACACCGGGGAGCTGTTTTTT

size: NA
D: NA
J: TRBJ1-5
V: TRBV18
CDR3: CASSPENSGNQPQHF
DNA: TGTGCCAGCTCACCAGAGAACAGTGGCAATCAGCCCCAGCATTTT

size: NA
D: NA
J: TRBJ2-7
V: TRBV27
CDR3: CASSFGRESEQYF
DNA: TGTGCCAGCAGTTTTGGCAGGGAAAGCGAGCAGTACTTC

size: NA
D: TRBD1
J: TRBJ2-3
V: TRBV6-1
CDR3: CASSGGQGAFPDTQYF
DNA: TGTGCCAGCAGTGGGGGACAGGGGGCGTTCCCAGATACGCAGTATTTT

size: NA
D: TRBD1
J: TRBJ2-7
V: TRBV9
CDR3: CASSSRDRATYEQYF
DNA: TGTGCCAGCAGCTCCCGGGACAGGGCGACCTACGAGCAGTACTTC

size: NA
D: TRBD1
J: TRBJ1-5
V: TRBV15
CDR3: CATSRTGTAQPQHF
DNA: TGTGCCACCAGCAGAACCGGGACAGCCCAGCCCCAGCATTTT

size: NA
D: NA
J: TRBJ2-1
V: TRBV24-1
CDR3: CATSGQDYNEQFF
DNA: TGTGCCACCAGTGGACAGGACTACAATGAGCAGTTCTTC

size: NA
D: TRBD1
J: TRBJ1-2
V: TRBV7-9
CDR3: CASSPGQGGYGYTF
DNA: TGTGCCAGCAGCCCCGGACAGGGAGGCTATGGCTACACCTTC

size: once
D: TRBD1
J: TRBJ1-2
V: TRBV4-1
CDR3: CASSQDPGTGANYGYTF
DNA: TGCGCCAGCAGCCAAGATCCGGGGACAGGGGCCAACTATGGCTACACCTTC

size: NA
D: TRBD1
J: TRBJ1-2
V: TRBV5-1
CDR3: CASFGQGKSGYTF
DNA: TGCGCCAGCTTTGGACAGGGGAAGTCTGGCTACACCTTC

size: few
D: TRBD2
J: TRBJ2-1
V: TRBV11-2
CDR3: CASSLFPSGSSYNEQFF
DNA: TGTGCCAGCAGCTTATTCCCTAGCGGGAGCTCCTACAATGAGCAGTTCTTC

size: NA
D: TRBD1
J: TRBJ1-6
V: TRBV7-9
CDR3: CASSLDYSGQDPSPLHF
DNA: TGTGCCAGCAGCTTAGACTACTCGGGACAGGACCCATCACCCCTCCACTTT

size: NA
D: NA
J: TRBJ1-2
V: TRBV10-3
CDR3: CATSSTNYGYTF
DNA: TGTGCCACCTCGAGTACTAACTATGGCTACACCTTC

size: NA
D: NA
J: TRBJ2-7
V: TRBV29-1
CDR3: CSATLRGEQYF
DNA: TGCAGCGCCACTCTACGGGGCGAGCAGTACTTC

size: once
D: NA
J: TRBJ1-2
V: TRBV7-2
CDR3: CASSLKVLADGYTF
DNA: TGTGCCAGCAGCTTAAAAGTCTTGGCGGATGGCTACACCTTC

size: once
D: NA
J: TRBJ2-2
V: TRBV10-3
CDR3: CAISPTPGANTGELFF
DNA: TGTGCCATCAGTCCAACCCCAGGGGCGAACACCGGGGAGCTGTTTTTT

size: NA
D: TRBD2
J: TRBJ2-1
V: TRBV5-5
CDR3: CASSRSGNEQFF
DNA: TGTGCCAGCAGTCGGAGCGGGAACGAGCAGTTCTTC

size: once
D: TRBD2
J: TRBJ2-2
V: TRBV27
CDR3: CASRSGRAFPGELFF
DNA: TGTGCCAGCAGGAGCGGGAGGGCATTTCCCGGGGAGCTGTTTTTT

size: NA
D: TRBD2
J: TRBJ2-5
V: TRBV11-3
CDR3: CASSPGGARETQYF
DNA: TGTGCCAGCAGCCCCGGGGGGGCCAGGGAGACCCAGTACTTC

size: NA
D: TRBD2
J: TRBJ2-7
V: TRBV4-1
CDR3: CASSQSWGLAFYEQYF
DNA: TGCGCCAGCAGCCAGTCCTGGGGACTAGCTTTCTACGAGCAGTACTTC

size: NA
D: NA
J: TRBJ2-1
V: TRBV24-1
CDR3: CATSDLGTAGVNEQFF
DNA: TGTGCCACCAGTGATTTAGGTACCGCGGGTGTCAATGAGCAGTTCTTC

size: NA
D: NA
J: TRBJ2-3
V: TRBV3-1/TRBV3-2
CDR3: CASSQSTDTQYF
DNA: TGTGCCAGCAGCCAATCAACAGATACGCAGTATTTT

size: NA
D: TRBD1
J: TRBJ2-7
V: TRBV19
CDR3: CASKKRTGGADEQYF
DNA: TGTGCCAGTAAAAAAAGGACAGGGGGGGCGGACGAGCAGTACTTC

size: NA
D: NA
J: TRBJ2-7
V: TRBV6-2/TRBV6-3
CDR3: CASSQAYEQYF
DNA: TGTGCCAGCAGTCAGGCCTACGAGCAGTACTTC

size: NA
D: TRBD2
J: TRBJ2-7
V: TRBV6-2/TRBV6-3
CDR3: CASSPSRLAPSYEQYF
DNA: TGTGCCAGCAGCCCATCCCGACTAGCGCCGTCCTACGAGCAGTACTTC

size: NA
D: TRBD2
J: TRBJ2-3
V: TRBV3-1/TRBV3-2
CDR3: CASSQEAGGPGDTQYF
DNA: TGTGCCAGCAGCCAAGAGGCGGGAGGGCCGGGCGATACGCAGTATTTT

size: once
D: TRBD1
J: TRBJ2-7
V: TRBV2
CDR3: CASSERGQGLYEQYF
DNA: TGTGCCAGCAGTGAAAGGGGACAGGGTCTCTACGAGCAGTACTTC

size: few
D: TRBD2
J: TRBJ2-5
V: TRBV24-1
CDR3: CATSSGQETQYF
DNA: TGTGCCACCTCTAGCGGGCAAGAGACCCAGTACTTC

size: NA
D: NA
J: TRBJ2-1
V: TRBV9
CDR3: CASSVTTTNNEQFF
DNA: TGTGCCAGCAGCGTAACAACTACCAACAATGAGCAGTTCTTC

size: NA
D: TRBD1
J: TRBJ1-3
V: TRBV6-5
CDR3: CASLDRAGNTIYF
DNA: TGTGCCAGTCTGGACAGGGCTGGAAACACCATATATTTT

size: NA
D: TRBD1
J: TRBJ1-1
V: TRBV6-5
CDR3: CASSRGQGPNTEAFF
DNA: TGTGCCAGCAGTAGGGGACAGGGGCCGAACACTGAAGCTTTCTTT

size: NA
D: TRBD2
J: TRBJ2-1
V: TRBV4-1
CDR3: CASSPLPGTSGSGEQFF
DNA: TGCGCCAGCAGCCCACTACCCGGGACTAGCGGGAGCGGTGAGCAGTTCTTC

size: NA
D: NA
J: TRBJ2-4
V: TRBV12-3/TRBV12-4
CDR3: CASSLLGENIQYF
DNA: TGTGCCAGCAGTTTGCTAGGGGAAAACATTCAGTACTTC